This paragraph reports one T cell receptor (beta chain). Under the authors' procedure: Estimated nucleated cell counts came from reference gene primer amplification. The method was immunoSEQ multiplex PCR; TCRdb's version includes in-frame clones alone and lacks a portion of them. V and J calls and clone size are as listed in that table; D and trimming were resolved from the DNA. The sample lists 150,000 to 200,000 clones, around 80% occurring once. These data belong to a study of blood T cell repertoires in COVID-19. CDR3 size: 18 residues. The V and J ends lost 0 bases and 0 bases, in that order; junction bases with no gene match: 4. The germline V gene has CDR1 SGDLS and CDR2 YYNGEE.

This TCR was recovered from an older man who had been exposed to COVID-19. This sequence joins TRBV9 and TRBJ2-2; TRBD1 aligns across 11 bases. The sample comprised PBMCs or T cells enriched from blood (not recorded which). The chain's CDR3 is CASSVVEGQGANTGELFF. For the CDR3, the DNA is TGTGCCAGCAGCGTAGTGGAGGGACAGGGGGCGAACACCGGGGAGCTGTTTTTT.